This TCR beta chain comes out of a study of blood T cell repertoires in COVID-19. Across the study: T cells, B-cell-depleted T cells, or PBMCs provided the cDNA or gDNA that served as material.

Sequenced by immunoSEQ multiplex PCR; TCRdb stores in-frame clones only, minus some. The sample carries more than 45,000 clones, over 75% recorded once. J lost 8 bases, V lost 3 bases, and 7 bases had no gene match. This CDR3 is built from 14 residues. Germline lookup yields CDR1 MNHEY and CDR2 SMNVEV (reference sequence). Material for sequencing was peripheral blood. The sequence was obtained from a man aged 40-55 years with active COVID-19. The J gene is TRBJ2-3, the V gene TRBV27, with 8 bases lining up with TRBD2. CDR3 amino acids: CASSFSGKEVTQYF. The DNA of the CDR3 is TGTGCCAGCAGTTTTAGCGGGAAGGAGGTTACGCAGTATTTT.